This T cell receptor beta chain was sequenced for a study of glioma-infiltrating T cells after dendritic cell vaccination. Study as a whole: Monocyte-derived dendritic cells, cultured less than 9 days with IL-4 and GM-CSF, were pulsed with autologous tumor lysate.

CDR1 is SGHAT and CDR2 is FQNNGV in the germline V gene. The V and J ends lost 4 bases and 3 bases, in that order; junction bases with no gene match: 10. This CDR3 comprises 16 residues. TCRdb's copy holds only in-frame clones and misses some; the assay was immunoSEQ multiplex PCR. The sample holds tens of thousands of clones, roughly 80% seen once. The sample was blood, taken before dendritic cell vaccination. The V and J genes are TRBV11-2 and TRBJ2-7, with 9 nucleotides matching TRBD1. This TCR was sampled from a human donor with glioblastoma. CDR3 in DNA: TGTGCCAGCAGCTCGGACGGACAGGGGATGGGCTACGAGCAGTACTTC. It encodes CASSSDGQGMGYEQYF.